Shown below are 27 T cell receptor beta chains from a single sample sequenced in a study of blood T cell repertoires in COVID-19. Measured with immunoSEQ multiplex PCR; TCRdb has only the in-frame clones, and not every one. The repertoire consists of some 56,000 clones, with approximately 80% occurring once and the leading ten covering 6.5% to 7.5%. The sequencing input was peripheral blood. The receptor set was obtained from a man between 60 and 75 years old with acute or convalescent COVID-19.

The V gene is TRBV5-6, the J gene TRBJ2-5; 13 bases fit TRBD2. The ends lost 2 bases at V and 5 bases at J; junction bases unmatched: 3. Germline CDR1 and CDR2: SGHDT and YYEEEE. The length of the CDR3 is 15 residues. The chain's CDR3 is CASSLLAGGRETQYF. The CDR3 coding sequence is TGTGCCAGCAGCTTACTAGCGGGGGGGCGGGAGACCCAGTACTTC.

This sequence joins TRBV12-2 and TRBJ2-7; the table names TRBD2, a call not compared with the DNA. TRBV12-2 is shown as a pseudogene. The CDR3 covers 13 residues. CDR3 coding DNA: TGTGCAAGTCGCAGCGGGGGGGCCTACGAGCAGTACTTC. As protein: CASRSGGAYEQYF.

V is TRBV30 and J is TRBJ2-3, with 8 nucleotides matching TRBD1. The CDR3 has 13 amino acids. Trimming took 4 bases from V and 2 from J; bases not matched to a gene: 2. CDR1 and CDR2 from the germline V gene are GTSNPN and SVGIG (reference sequence). The CDR3 coding sequence is TGTGCCTGGACAGGGGGCATCACAGATACGCAGTATTTT. Encoded protein: CAWTGGITDTQYF. Complete variable domain (other parts from reference TRBV30 and TRBJ2-3): SQTIHQWPATLVQPVGSPLSLECTVEGTSNPNLYWYRQAAGRGLQLLFYSVGIGQISSEVPQNLSASRPQDRQFILSSKKLLLSDSGFYLCAWTGGITDTQYFGPGTRLTVL.

The J gene is TRBJ2-1, the V gene TRBV18; D might be TRBD2 (7 bases). Germline CDR1 reads KGHSH; CDR2 reads LQKENI. The CDR3 length is 17 residues. Trimming took 8 bases from V and 0 from J, leaving 20 bases between them. The CDR3 DNA follows: TGTGCCAGCACGGAGCTCGGAGGGGGGGCCTCCTACAATGAGCAGTTCTTC. Protein product: CASTELGGGASYNEQFF.

The gene calls are TRBV6-5 and TRBJ1-5; D gene unclear. The CDR3 is 15 amino acids. In germline, CDR1 is MNHEY, CDR2 SVGAGI. V shed 6 bases and J shed 3 bases, with 15 bases lying between them. CDR3 loop: CASSSWGEPNQPQHF. The CDR3 coding sequence is TGTGCCAGCAGCAGTTGGGGAGAGCCCAATCAGCCCCAGCATTTT.

This clone was seen ten or more times. The genes are TRBV9 and TRBJ2-2; 7 bases agree with TRBD2. V dropped 3 bases and J dropped 2; count of bases not matched to a gene: 10. This CDR3 is built from 17 residues. CDR1 and CDR2 (germline): SGDLS, YYNGEE. This chain's CDR3 is CASSGLSSGLNTGELFF. As DNA, the CDR3 is TGTGCCAGCAGCGGCCTATCTAGCGGACTTAACACCGGGGAGCTGTTTTTT.

The chain links TRBV7-9 to TRBJ2-5; possible D gene TRBD1, 6 bases. V lost 6 bases and J lost 1, with 15 bases in between. The length of the CDR3 is 15 residues. Per germline, CDR1 SEHNR and CDR2 FQNEAQ (reference sequence). The CDR3 sequence: CASRAGEVGQETQYF. For the CDR3, the DNA is TGTGCCAGCAGAGCAGGGGAAGTGGGCCAAGAGACCCAGTACTTC. The variable domain in full, with the rest retrieved from reference TRBV7-9 and TRBJ2-5, is DTGVSQNPRHKITKRGQNVTFRCDPISEHNRLYWYRQTLGQGPEFLTYFQNEAQLEKSRLLSDRFSAERPKGSFSTLEIQRTEQGDSAMYLCASRAGEVGQETQYFGPGTRLLVL.

The chain is built from TRBV11-2 and TRBJ2-2; possibly TRBD2 for D (7 bases). The CDR3 extends over 16 amino acids. CDR1 SGHAT and CDR2 FQNNGV come from the germline V gene. Trimming removed 3 bases from V and 0 bases from J, with 11 bases in between. The CDR3 DNA is TGTGCCAGCAGCTTCGCGGGGGCTTCGAACACCGGGGAGCTGTTTTTT. It is translated as CASSFAGASNTGELFF.

This clone came up a few times. The chain has TRBV19 and TRBJ2-7; 7 bases agree with TRBD2. The germline V gene encodes CDR1 LNHDA and CDR2 SQIVND (reference sequence). V shed 5 bases, J shed 4 bases, and the junction held 5 bases outside the gene matches. The CDR3 length is 13 residues. The CDR3 nucleotides read TGTGCCAGTAGTTGGGGGACTACATACGAGCAGTACTTC. Translation: CASSWGTTYEQYF.

This sequence joins TRBV2 and TRBJ2-1; 8 positions match TRBD2. CDR3 length equals 14 residues. Germline V gene data show CDR1 as SNHLY and CDR2 as FYNNEI. The V gene end was trimmed by 3 bases and the J gene end by 8 bases; junction bases not matched to a gene: 6. The CDR3 coding sequence is TGTGCCAGCAGTGACATCGGGGGGGCCTATGAGCAGTTCTTC. Translation: CASSDIGGAYEQFF.

The rearrangement joins TRBV6-6 to TRBJ2-6; TRBD1 aligns across 8 bases. Trimming removed 6 bases from V and 3 bases from J; junction bases left unmatched: 1. The CDR3 covers 14 residues. The germline gives CDR1 MNHNY, CDR2 SVGAGI (reference sequence). In DNA form, the CDR3 reads TGTGCCAGCAGGGACAGGGTTGGGGCCAACGTCCTGACTTTC. Residues: CASRDRVGANVLTF.

The V call is TRBV20-1, the J call TRBJ1-1; D is undetermined. Germline V gene data show CDR1 as DFQATT and CDR2 as SNEGSKA (reference sequence). V dropped 3 bases and J dropped 3 bases, with 11 bases sitting between them. The CDR3 loop spans 13 amino acids. CDR3 bases: TGCAGTGCTAGTGCGCAGGACTACACTGAAGCTTTCTTT. This sequence encodes CSASAQDYTEAFF.

This chain joins TRBV7-3 and TRBJ2-7, with D perhaps TRBD2 (5 bases). This CDR3 has 14 amino acids. Trimming stripped 2 bases from V and 0 bases from J, with 8 bases between. Germline loops: CDR1 SGHTA, CDR2 FQGTGA. The CDR3: CASSLGGTSYEQYF. The CDR3 DNA sequence: TGTGCCAGCAGCTTAGGAGGTACCTCCTACGAGCAGTACTTC. Based on the CDR3 plus reference TRBV7-3 and TRBJ2-7, the full variable domain is GAGVSQTPSNKVTEKGKYVELRCDPISGHTALYWYRQSLGQGPEFLIYFQGTGAADDSGLPNDRFFAVRPEGSVSTLKIQRTERGDSAVYLCASSLGGTSYEQYFGPGTRLTVT.

This chain links TRBV20-1 with TRBJ2-7; D possibly corresponds to TRBD2 (5 bases). Germline-derived CDR1 and CDR2 are DFQATT and SNEGSKA (reference sequence). The CDR3 has 11 amino acids. The V end was cut by 3 bases, the J end by 6 bases, with 9 bases between. CDR3 nucleotides: TGCAGTGCTAGCCCGGGGATCGAGCAGTACTTC. Translated, it gives CSASPGIEQYF.

This chain joins TRBV10-3 and TRBJ2-1; 7 bases are shared with TRBD2. V lost 10 bases, J lost 5 bases, and 5 bases stayed unmatched. Germline values: CDR1 ENHRY, CDR2 SYGVKD. The CDR3 consists of 12 residues. The CDR3 DNA sequence: TGTGCCACCGGACTAGAAAACAATGAGCAGTTCTTC. Translation gives CATGLENNEQFF.

The chain combines TRBV9 with TRBJ1-3; maybe TRBD1 (6 bases). The CDR3 sequence is 16 residues long. Trimming shortened V by 4 bases and J by 4 bases, and 18 bases separated the two germline ends. Germline values: CDR1 SGDLS, CDR2 YYNGEE. The CDR3 sequence is CASSRLGQSLGNTIYF. The CDR3 bases are TGTGCCAGCAGCCGACTCGGACAGTCTCTAGGAAACACCATATATTTT.

The CDR3 region is CASSLDPNTEAFF. CDR3 DNA sequence: TGTGCCAGCAGCTTAGATCCAAACACTGAAGCTTTCTTT. The rearrangement uses TRBV7-8 and TRBJ1-1, with D uncertain. Trimming stripped 1 base from V and 2 bases from J, with 5 bases between. Germline V gene sequence: CDR1 SGHVS, CDR2 FQNEAQ. The CDR3 covers 13 residues.

V gene TRBV7-3 combines with J gene TRBJ2-5, with 12 positions matching TRBD2. The CDR3 length is 14 residues. Per the germline V gene, CDR1 is SGHTA and CDR2 is FQGTGA. The V segment lost 5 bases and the J segment 2 bases; nucleotides outside the gene matches: 0. The CDR3 coding sequence is TGTGCCAGCAGCCTAGCGGGGGGGCAAGAGACCCAGTACTTC. Translating it yields CASSLAGGQETQYF.

The chain links TRBV19 to TRBJ2-7; D call uncertain. The germline V gene encodes CDR1 LNHDA and CDR2 SQIVND (reference sequence). V shed 6 bases and J shed 5 bases, with 8 bases lying between them. The CDR3 is 11 amino acids. CDR3: CASSLPHEQYF. CDR3 nucleotide sequence: TGTGCCAGTAGCCTCCCCCACGAGCAGTACTTC.

This clone has more than one count but fewer than ten. The rearrangement uses TRBV28 and TRBJ1-2; D uncertain. Looked up from germline, CDR1 is MDHEN and CDR2 is SYDVKM. The CDR3 is 13 residues long. V dropped 7 bases and J dropped 7 bases, with 16 bases sitting between them. Here the CDR3 reads CASTLRAGLGYTF. The CDR3 DNA sequence: TGTGCCAGCACCTTACGCGCGGGTCTTGGCTACACCTTC.

This clone came up a few times. The V and J genes are TRBV7-6 and TRBJ2-7; 7 bases are a match to TRBD1. The junction had 9 bases not matched to a gene; V was cut back by 4 bases and J by 3 bases. The CDR3 is made up of 15 amino acids. Germline assignment: CDR1 SGHVS and CDR2 FNYEAQ. In DNA form, the CDR3 reads TGTGCCAGCAGCTCCCTCCAGGGGGAATTCTACGAGCAGTACTTC. Its translation is CASSSLQGEFYEQYF.

This clone was observed a few times. The V and J genes are TRBV5-1 and TRBJ2-7; D is possibly TRBD2 (5 bases). CDR1 SGHRS and CDR2 YFSETQ come from the germline V gene. The V end was cut by 1 base, the J end by 7 bases, with 18 bases between. The CDR3 is made up of 15 amino acids. The chain's CDR3 is CASSLRSLRPGEQYF. The DNA for the CDR3 is TGCGCCAGCAGCTTGCGATCACTCCGACCGGGGGAGCAGTACTTC. Together with reference TRBV5-1 and TRBJ2-7, the CDR3 gives the full variable domain: KAGVTQTPRYLIKTRGQQVTLSCSPISGHRSVSWYQQTPGQGLQFLFEYFSETQRNKGNFPGRFSGRQFSNSRSEMNVSTLELGDSALYLCASSLRSLRPGEQYFGPGTRLTVT.

The V gene is TRBV27, the J gene TRBJ1-6, with TRBD1 identical over 10 bases. Germline CDR1 reads MNHEY; CDR2 reads SMNVEV (reference sequence). CDR3 length: 17 amino acids. The J segment lost 7 bases and the V segment lost 4 bases, leaving 10 bases of the junction unmatched. CDR3 nucleotides: TGTGCCAGCAGTTCGAACCCCCTGGGACAGGGGAATTCACCCCTCCACTTT. Its translation is CASSSNPLGQGNSPLHF.

The genes are TRBV5-1 and TRBJ2-3; D is ambiguous. CDR1 is SGHRS and CDR2 is YFSETQ in the germline V gene. The CDR3 totals 12 residues. The V and J ends lost 5 bases and 2 bases respectively, with 6 bases between them. The CDR3 nucleotides read TGCGCCAGCAGACTCAACACAGATACGCAGTATTTT. It is translated as CASRLNTDTQYF.

CDR3 in DNA: TGTGCCAGCAGCTTTGACAGGGTTACGAACACTGAAGCTTTCTTT. Translating it yields CASSFDRVTNTEAFF. The chain uses TRBV7-9 and TRBJ1-1, with 7 positions matching TRBD1. The germline V gene encodes CDR1 SEHNR and CDR2 FQNEAQ (reference sequence). The CDR3 is 15 residues long. Trimming at V came to 3 bases and at J to 1 base, leaving 5 bases not matched to a gene.

This clone has more than one count but fewer than ten. The V call is TRBV7-9, the J call TRBJ2-5; TRBD2 matches 7 bases. V trimming: 5 bases; J trimming: 4 bases; junction bases outside the gene matches: 10. The CDR3 spans 15 residues. Germline V gene sequence: CDR1 SEHNR, CDR2 FQNEAQ (reference sequence). CDR3 in amino acids: CASSLWGGGGETQYF. The CDR3, as DNA: TGTGCCAGCAGCCTCTGGGGTGGCGGGGGAGAGACCCAGTACTTC.

This clone was seen more than once but under ten times. CDR3 nucleotide sequence: TGTGCCACTGGGACAGCCTCCTCCTACGAGCAGTACTTC. It yields the protein CATGTASSYEQYF. The chain employs TRBV24-1 and TRBJ2-7; 7 bases fit TRBD1. Germline assignment: CDR1 KGHDR and CDR2 SFDVKD. The trim removed 10 bases at V and 0 bases at J, leaving 5 bases unmatched. The CDR3 has 13 residues.